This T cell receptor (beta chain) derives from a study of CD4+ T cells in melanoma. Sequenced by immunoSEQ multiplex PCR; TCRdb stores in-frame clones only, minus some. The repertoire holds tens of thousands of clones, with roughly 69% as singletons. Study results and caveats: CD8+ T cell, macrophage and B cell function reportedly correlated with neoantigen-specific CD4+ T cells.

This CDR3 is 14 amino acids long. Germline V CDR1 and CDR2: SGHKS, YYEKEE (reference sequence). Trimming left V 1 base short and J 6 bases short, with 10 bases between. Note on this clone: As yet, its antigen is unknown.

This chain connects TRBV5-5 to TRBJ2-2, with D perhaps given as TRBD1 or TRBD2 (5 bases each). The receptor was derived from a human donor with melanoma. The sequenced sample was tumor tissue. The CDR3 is CASSLQGPPGELFF. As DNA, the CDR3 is TGTGCCAGCAGCTTGCAGGGACCCCCCGGGGAGCTGTTTTTT. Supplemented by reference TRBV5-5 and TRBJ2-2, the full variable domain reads DAGVTQSPTHLIKTRGQQVTLRCSPISGHKSVSWYQQVLGQGPQFIFQYYEKEERGRGNFPDRFSARQFPNYSSELNVNALLLGDSALYLCASSLQGPPGELFFGEGSRLTVL.